Shown below are 29 T cell receptor beta chains from a single sample sequenced in a study of blood T cell repertoires in COVID-19. Only in-frame clones appear in the TCRdb table, and some are missing; sequencing was by immunoSEQ multiplex PCR. In the table there are about 100,000 clones, approximately 85% of which are singletons. The sequencing sample was made of peripheral blood. All receptors come from a human donor in a cohort sampled during active COVID-19.

The V and J genes are TRBV6-1 and TRBJ1-6, with TRBD1 matching over 9 bases. The CDR3 covers 15 residues. Germline V gives CDR1 MNHNS, CDR2 SASEGT. The trim removed 2 bases at V and 9 bases at J, leaving 5 bases unmatched. For the CDR3, the DNA is TGTGCCAGCAGTGAACCCGGGACAGGGAGTTCACCCCTCCACTTT. It specifies CASSEPGTGSSPLHF.

This chain joins TRBV19 and TRBJ1-1; possible D gene TRBD1, 5 bases. The CDR3 has 14 residues. V was pared by 6 bases and J by 0 bases, with 11 bases between. Germline-derived CDR1 and CDR2 are LNHDA and SQIVND (reference sequence). CDR3 sequence: CASSRLGLNTEAFF. For the CDR3, the DNA is TGTGCCAGTAGCCGGCTGGGGCTGAACACTGAAGCTTTCTTT.

The V and J genes are TRBV4-1 and TRBJ2-7, with D possibly being TRBD2 (6 bases). There are 17 residues in the CDR3. Germline CDR1 reads MGHRA; CDR2 reads YSYEKL. V was trimmed by 0 bases and J by 3 bases, leaving 18 bases between them. CDR3 DNA: TGCGCCAGCAGCCAAGACTCATCCGGGACTCGAATCTACGAGCAGTACTTC. Translation: CASSQDSSGTRIYEQYF.

The genes are TRBV7-9 and TRBJ1-2; D perhaps matches TRBD1 (5 bases). The CDR3 consists of 15 residues. Germline lookup yields CDR1 SEHNR and CDR2 FQNEAQ (reference sequence). The V end lost 2 bases, the J end lost 2 bases, and 12 bases lay between the germline ends. This chain's CDR3 is CASSLLPTANYGYTF. The CDR3 coding sequence is TGTGCCAGCAGCTTACTCCCGACAGCCAACTATGGCTACACCTTC. Full variable domain (rest looked up from reference TRBV7-9 and TRBJ1-2): DTGVSQNPRHKITKRGQNVTFRCDPISEHNRLYWYRQTLGQGPEFLTYFQNEAQLEKSRLLSDRFSAERPKGSFSTLEIQRTEQGDSAMYLCASSLLPTANYGYTFGSGTRLTVV.

The V call is TRBV4-1, the J call TRBJ2-3; TRBD2 matches 7 bases. V lost 1 base, J lost 2 bases, and 12 bases stayed unmatched. CDR3 length: 18 amino acids. Germline values: CDR1 MGHRA, CDR2 YSYEKL. CDR3 bases: TGCGCCAGCAGCCAAGTAATCGGACGGGAGGCCCTCACAGATACGCAGTATTTT. It yields the protein CASSQVIGREALTDTQYF.

The genes are TRBV4-1 and TRBJ2-1; 11 bases are a match to TRBD2. Unmatched junction bases numbered 6, after V lost 0 bases and J lost 14 bases. The CDR3 sequence is 14 residues long. Looked up from germline, CDR1 is MGHRA and CDR2 is YSYEKL. The CDR3 loop reads CASSQDPLAGEEFF. CDR3 bases: TGCGCCAGCAGCCAAGATCCACTAGCGGGGGAGGAGTTCTTC.

The chain combines TRBV6-2 or TRBV6-3 with TRBJ1-1; unclear D gene. Trimming shortened V by 6 bases and J by 0 bases, and 17 bases separated the two germline ends. The CDR3 contains 16 residues. Germline V gene data show CDR1 as MNHEY and CDR2 as SVGEGT. CDR3 region: CASSSREGGMNTEAFF. DNA of the CDR3: TGTGCCAGCAGCTCGCGGGAGGGAGGGATGAACACTGAAGCTTTCTTT.

The DNA of the CDR3 is TGCGCCAGCAGCTTGGAACAAACCGGAAACACCATATATTTT. Amino acids: CASSLEQTGNTIYF. The chain recombines TRBV5-1 with TRBJ1-3; no clear D. Trimming stripped 0 bases from V and 4 bases from J, with 8 bases between. CDR3 length: 14 residues. Germline loops: CDR1 SGHRS, CDR2 YFSETQ. Using reference TRBV5-1 and TRBJ1-3 for the parts outside the CDR3, the full variable domain is KAGVTQTPRYLIKTRGQQVTLSCSPISGHRSVSWYQQTPGQGLQFLFEYFSETQRNKGNFPGRFSGRQFSNSRSEMNVSTLELGDSALYLCASSLEQTGNTIYFGEGSWLTVV.

The gene calls are TRBV7-9 and TRBJ2-5; 9 bases are a match to TRBD2. The CDR3 runs to 16 residues. CDR1 SEHNR and CDR2 FQNEAQ come from the germline V gene (reference sequence). V lost 5 bases, J lost 3 bases, and 10 bases stayed unmatched. The CDR3 is CASSPGGLAPKETQYF. The DNA for the CDR3 is TGTGCCAGCAGCCCGGGGGGACTAGCTCCAAAAGAGACCCAGTACTTC.

The chain links TRBV19 to TRBJ2-7, with a weak D call TRBD1 (7 bases). V shed 1 base and J shed 6 bases, with 16 bases lying between them. Germline V gene sequence: CDR1 LNHDA, CDR2 SQIVND (reference sequence). This CDR3 comprises 15 residues. DNA of the CDR3: TGTGCCAGTAGTATAGGGGGACAGCCGGGGGCCGAGCAGTACTTC. Protein: CASSIGGQPGAEQYF. The full variable domain, its missing parts supplied by reference TRBV19 and TRBJ2-7, is DGGITQSPKYLFRKEGQNVTLSCEQNLNHDAMYWYRQDPGQGLRLIYYSQIVNDFQKGDIAEGYSVSREKKESFPLTVTSAQKNPTAFYLCASSIGGQPGAEQYFGPGTRLTVT.

This chain joins TRBV11-3 and TRBJ1-1; TRBD1 agrees at 8 bases. CDR1 is SGHNT, CDR2 YENEEA, per germline. V trimming: 8 bases; J trimming: 4 bases; junction bases outside the gene matches: 6. CDR3 length: 13 amino acids. The CDR3 sequence: CASAVDRATEAFF. In nucleotides, the CDR3 is TGTGCCAGCGCCGTGGACAGGGCCACTGAAGCTTTCTTT.

This clone was picked up a small number of times. The chain couples TRBV11-2 to TRBJ1-3; D is possibly TRBD1 (6 bases). The germline V gene encodes CDR1 SGHAT and CDR2 FQNNGV. V was pared by 6 bases and J by 0 bases, with 12 bases between. The CDR3 is made up of 15 amino acids. This CDR3 reads CASSQQGGSGNTIYF. The CDR3 DNA follows: TGTGCCAGCAGTCAACAGGGCGGCTCTGGAAACACCATATATTTT.

In the case of this clone: Other DNA sequences from this sample encode an identical CDR3 as well. This rearrangement joins TRBV29-1 to TRBJ2-3; TRBD2 aligns across 13 bases. J gave up 1 base and V 6 bases, and 1 base lay outside the gene matches. This CDR3 is 14 amino acids long. Germline CDR1 is SQVTM and CDR2 is ANQGSEA. The CDR3 is CSVGLAGGTDTQYF. The CDR3, as DNA: TGCAGCGTCGGACTAGCGGGGGGCACAGATACGCAGTATTTT.

The V call is TRBV2, the J call TRBJ2-7; TRBD2 agrees at 11 bases. After removal of 6 bases from V and 4 bases from J, the junction contained 5 bases not matched to a gene. The CDR3 spans 14 residues. Germline CDR1 reads SNHLY; CDR2 reads FYNNEI. CDR3 sequence reads: CASRVAGGPYEQYF. Written as DNA, the CDR3 is TGTGCCAGCAGGGTAGCGGGAGGGCCTTACGAGCAGTACTTC.

This clone was recorded only once. This chain links TRBV19 with TRBJ2-1; D perhaps matches TRBD1 (6 bases). Trimming shortened V by 4 bases and J by 3 bases, and 13 bases separated the two germline ends. Germline V gene data show CDR1 as LNHDA and CDR2 as SQIVND (reference sequence). The CDR3 covers 15 residues. Here the CDR3 reads CASSTPGDNYNEQFF. The CDR3 region has the DNA TGTGCCAGTAGTACTCCCGGGGACAACTACAATGAGCAGTTCTTC.

The chain couples TRBV15 to TRBJ2-7; D not certain. Germline loops: CDR1 LNHNV, CDR2 YYDKDF (reference sequence). The V gene lost 0 bases and the J gene lost 3 bases, with 6 bases spanning the gap. This CDR3 region has 13 residues. CDR3 residues: CATSRDPGYEQYF. The CDR3 bases are TGTGCCACCAGCAGAGATCCCGGCTACGAGCAGTACTTC.

This clone was seen more than once but under ten times. The chain joins TRBV3-1 (or the pseudogene TRBV3-2) to TRBJ2-5; 8 bases align to TRBD2. V shed 1 base, J shed 2 bases, and the junction held 12 bases outside the gene matches. The CDR3 runs to 18 residues. Germline V gene sequence: CDR1 LGHDT, CDR2 YNNKEL (reference sequence). The CDR3 region has the DNA TGTGCCAGCAGCCAAGGGTCCTCTTTAGCGGGAAGGCAAGAGACCCAGTACTTC. As protein: CASSQGSSLAGRQETQYF.

The chain joins TRBV12-3 or TRBV12-4 to TRBJ2-7; the D is unclear. This CDR3 has 12 residues. The V gene lost 4 bases and the J gene lost 0 bases, with 4 bases spanning the gap. This chain's CDR3 is CASSSSSYEQYF. The CDR3 bases are TGTGCCAGCAGTTCCAGCTCCTACGAGCAGTACTTC.

The chain uses TRBV10-3 and TRBJ2-1; TRBD2 agrees at 11 bases. CDR1 is ENHRY and CDR2 is SYGVKD in the germline V gene. This CDR3 comprises 19 residues. The ends lost 4 bases at V and 0 bases at J; junction bases unmatched: 11. The CDR3 loop is CAISVAGTSGPSSYNEQFF. The CDR3 DNA follows: TGTGCCATCAGTGTTGCCGGGACTAGCGGACCGAGCTCCTACAATGAGCAGTTCTTC.

A single count supports this clone. J is TRBJ1-1 and V is TRBV6-1, with D maybe TRBD1 (6 bases). There are 16 residues in the CDR3. Germline values: CDR1 MNHNS, CDR2 SASEGT. Trimming shortened V by 0 bases and J by 0 bases, and 11 bases separated the two germline ends. The CDR3 is CASSEAIGTLNTEAFF. The CDR3 DNA reads TGTGCCAGCAGTGAAGCCATCGGGACACTGAACACTGAAGCTTTCTTT.

This clone appeared a single time. The V and J genes are TRBV5-6 and TRBJ1-3; 7 nucleotides align to TRBD1. V lost 1 base to trimming and J lost 0 bases; unmatched junction nucleotides: 1. Germline lookup yields CDR1 SGHDT and CDR2 YYEEEE. The CDR3 consists of 15 residues. CDR3 region: CASSLRDSSGNTIYF. The DNA for the CDR3 is TGTGCCAGCAGCTTGCGGGACAGCTCTGGAAACACCATATATTTT. The whole variable domain, filled in from reference TRBV5-6 and TRBJ1-3, reads DAGVTQSPTHLIKTRGQQVTLRCSPKSGHDTVSWYQQALGQGPQFIFQYYEEEERQRGNFPDRFSGHQFPNYSSELNVNALLLGDSALYLCASSLRDSSGNTIYFGEGSWLTVV.

The CDR3 DNA sequence: TGTGCCAGCAGTTTTGGGCAGAGCTATGGCTACACCTTC. This codes for CASSFGQSYGYTF. V usage is TRBV12-3 or TRBV12-4 and J usage is TRBJ1-2; D is unresolved. The CDR3 length is 13 residues. Trimming removed 3 bases from V and 4 bases from J, with 9 bases in between.

The genes are TRBV3-1 (or the pseudogene TRBV3-2) and TRBJ1-5; weak D call: TRBD1 (5 bases). Germline CDR1 is LGHDT and CDR2 is YNNKEL (reference sequence). The CDR3 is made up of 16 amino acids. Trimming left V 0 bases short and J 2 bases short, with 11 bases between. This CDR3 reads CASSQEAGIGNQPQHF. Written as DNA, the CDR3 is TGTGCCAGCAGCCAAGAGGCAGGGATAGGCAATCAGCCCCAGCATTTT.

The rearrangement uses TRBV7-8 and TRBJ1-1; no reliable D call. Germline V gives CDR1 SGHVS, CDR2 FQNEAQ. The CDR3 length is 14 residues. Trimming took off 2 bases at V and 1 base at J, with 8 bases between the two ends. CDR3 in amino acids: CASSLMGQNTEAFF. The CDR3 DNA follows: TGTGCCAGCAGCTTAATGGGCCAGAACACTGAAGCTTTCTTT.

The rearrangement joins TRBV27 to TRBJ2-2; the match to TRBD1 covers 7 bases. The J segment lost 1 base and the V segment lost 5 bases, leaving 13 bases of the junction unmatched. The germline V gene encodes CDR1 MNHEY and CDR2 SMNVEV (reference sequence). The CDR3 runs 18 residues. Here the CDR3 DNA reads TGTGCCAGCAGTATCCTCGTATCCGGGACAGTGAACACCGGGGAGCTGTTTTTT. This sequence encodes CASSILVSGTVNTGELFF.

The chain employs TRBV30 and TRBJ2-1; a weak D match, TRBD1 (6 bases). This CDR3 contains 13 residues. In germline, CDR1 is GTSNPN, CDR2 SVGIG (reference sequence). V dropped 2 bases and J dropped 4 bases, with 9 bases sitting between them. CDR3 region: CAWSLDSYNEQFF. The CDR3 DNA reads TGTGCCTGGAGTCTGGACAGTTACAATGAGCAGTTCTTC.

The chain uses TRBV19 and TRBJ1-4; 7 nucleotides agree with TRBD1. V lost 6 bases, J lost 7 bases, and 11 bases stayed unmatched. The CDR3 is 15 amino acids. Germline values: CDR1 LNHDA, CDR2 SQIVND (reference sequence). CDR3 bases: TGTGCCAGTAGGCCGGACAGGCCCTTCGTTGAAAAACTGTTTTTT. Protein sequence: CASRPDRPFVEKLFF.

The chain employs TRBV5-8 and TRBJ2-1; TRBD1 might be the D (5 bases). The germline V gene encodes CDR1 SGHTS and CDR2 YDEGEE. This CDR3 is 13 amino acids long. Deletions cut 5 bases from V and 7 bases from J, with 13 bases between. Here the CDR3 reads CASSTRVGNEQFF. CDR3 DNA sequence: TGTGCCAGCAGTACCAGGGTGGGGAATGAGCAGTTCTTC.

V gene TRBV10-3 combines with J gene TRBJ1-6; D might be TRBD1 (6 bases). In germline, CDR1 is ENHRY, CDR2 SYGVKD. Trimming stripped 10 bases from V and 8 bases from J, with 15 bases between. CDR3 length: 13 amino acids. CDR3 bases: TGTGCCACCAACAGGGAGGGGTATTCACCCCTCCACTTT. It specifies CATNREGYSPLHF.